These 6 T cell receptor beta chains were all obtained from the same sample, sequenced in a study of regulatory T cells in long-lasting Graves disease. The authors built TCR beta libraries using iRepertoire HTBI primers and Arm-PCR of CDR3 regions. MiXCR was run by TCRdb on the multiplex PCR reads, yielding one entry per CDR3 protein. In the table there are hundreds of thousands of distinct CDR3 sequences, 20% to 25% of which are singletons. Specified time point: persistent/refractory GD, antithyroid drugs over 5 years with positive TRAb. Researchers made the TCR library from RNA that was extracted from PBMCs. The sequencing used peripheral blood mononuclear cells (PBMCs), collected when the disease was refractory, from a patient treated with antithyroid drugs. Receptors originate from a female donor with Graves disease.

This clonotype has at least ten counts. The chain recombines TRBV6-1 with TRBJ2-7, with 9 bases aligning to TRBD1. V shed 4 bases and J 4 bases; nucleotides not matched to a gene: 8. The germline CDR1 and CDR2 sequences are MNHNS and SASEGT. The CDR3 loop spans 15 amino acids. The chain's CDR3 is CASSVTGGEGYEQYF. In DNA form, the CDR3 reads TGTGCCAGCAGTGTTACAGGGGGCGAGGGTTACGAGCAGTACTTC.

This clonotype was counted many times. As DNA, the CDR3 is TGTGCCAGCAGTCGGGACCTCTCAACTAATGAAAAACTGTTTTTT. It is translated as CASSRDLSTNEKLFF. The gene calls are TRBV2 and TRBJ1-4; D perhaps matches TRBD1 (5 bases). Germline CDR1 reads SNHLY; CDR2 reads FYNNEI. This CDR3 region has 15 residues. The V end was cut by 5 bases, the J end by 0 bases, with 10 bases between.

To note about this clonotype: A much bigger clone sits one base away, suggesting this may be a read error. The chain has TRBV27 and TRBJ1-2, with a possible D match to TRBD1 (5 bases). The CDR3 loop spans 14 amino acids. Germline V gene lookup returns CDR1 MNHEY and CDR2 SMNVEV (reference sequence). Here the CDR3 DNA reads TGTGCCAACAGTTTACTCGGACAAAACTATGGCTACACCTTC. Its translation: CANSLLGQNYGYTF.

This clonotype appeared a few times. The rearrangement uses TRBV7-2 and TRBJ2-2, with 12 bases that match TRBD1. There are 16 residues in the CDR3. Trimming took 5 bases from V and 6 from J; bases not matched to a gene: 7. Germline-derived CDR1 and CDR2 are SGHTA and FQGNSA. CDR3 bases: TGTGCCAGCAGCCCGGAGGGACAGGGGGCCTCCGGGGAGCTGTTTTTT. Translation: CASSPEGQGASGELFF. Variable domain in full (rest from reference TRBV7-2 and TRBJ2-2): GAGVSQSPSNKVTEKGKDVELRCDPISGHTALYWYRQSLGQGLEFLIYFQGNSAPDKSGLPSDRFSAERTGGSVSTLTIQRTQQEDSAVYLCASSPEGQGASGELFFGEGSRLTVL.

This clonotype was detected ten times or more. This rearrangement joins TRBV6-5 to TRBJ1-1; TRBD1 agrees at 9 bases. Germline lookup yields CDR1 MNHEY and CDR2 SVGAGI. V gave up 2 bases and J gave up 8 bases; unmatched junction bases: 18. The CDR3 length is 18 residues. CDR3 nucleotides: TGTGCCAGCAGTTACGGGCCGACAGGGGGGATCCGAGGGGCCGAAGCTTTCTTT. Protein: CASSYGPTGGIRGAEAFF.

This clonotype occurred a few times. V usage is TRBV20-1 and J usage is TRBJ2-4; TRBD2 aligns across 11 bases. The germline V gene encodes CDR1 DFQATT and CDR2 SNEGSKA (reference sequence). The CDR3 length is 16 residues. V dropped 6 bases and J dropped 9; count of bases not matched to a gene: 16. The CDR3 DNA follows: TGCAGTGCCAGCTTGACTAGCGGGGCCGACCCTGGCATTCAGTACTTC. It is translated as CSASLTSGADPGIQYF.